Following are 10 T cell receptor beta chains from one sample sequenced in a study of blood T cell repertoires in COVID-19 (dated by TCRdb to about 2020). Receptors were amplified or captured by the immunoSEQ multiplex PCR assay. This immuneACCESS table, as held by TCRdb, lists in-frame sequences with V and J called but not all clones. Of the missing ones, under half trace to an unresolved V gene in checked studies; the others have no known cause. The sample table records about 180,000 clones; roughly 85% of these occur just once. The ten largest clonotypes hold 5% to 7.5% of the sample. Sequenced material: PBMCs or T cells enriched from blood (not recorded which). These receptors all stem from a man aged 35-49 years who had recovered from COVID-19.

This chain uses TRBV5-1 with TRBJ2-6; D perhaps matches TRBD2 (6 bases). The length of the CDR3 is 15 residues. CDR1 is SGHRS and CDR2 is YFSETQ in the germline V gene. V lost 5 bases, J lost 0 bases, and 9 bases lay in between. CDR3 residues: CASSSGSSGANVLTF. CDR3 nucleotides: TGCGCCAGCAGTTCCGGGAGCTCTGGGGCCAACGTCCTGACTTTC.

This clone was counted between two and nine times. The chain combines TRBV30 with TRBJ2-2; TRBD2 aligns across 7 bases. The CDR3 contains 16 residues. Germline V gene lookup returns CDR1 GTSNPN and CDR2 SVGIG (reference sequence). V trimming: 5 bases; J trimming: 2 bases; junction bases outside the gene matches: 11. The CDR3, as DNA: TGTGCCTGGGGAGTGGGGGGGAGGAGTAACACCGGGGAGCTGTTTTTT. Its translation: CAWGVGGRSNTGELFF. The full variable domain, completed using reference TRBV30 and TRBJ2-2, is SQTIHQWPATLVQPVGSPLSLECTVEGTSNPNLYWYRQAAGRGLQLLFYSVGIGQISSEVPQNLSASRPQDRQFILSSKKLLLSDSGFYLCAWGVGGRSNTGELFFGEGSRLTVL.

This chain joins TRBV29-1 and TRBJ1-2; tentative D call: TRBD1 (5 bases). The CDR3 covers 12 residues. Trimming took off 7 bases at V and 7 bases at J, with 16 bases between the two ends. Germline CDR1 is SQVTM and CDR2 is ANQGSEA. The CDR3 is CSGRGAGVGYTF. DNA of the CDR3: TGCAGCGGTAGGGGCGCAGGTGTTGGCTACACCTTC.

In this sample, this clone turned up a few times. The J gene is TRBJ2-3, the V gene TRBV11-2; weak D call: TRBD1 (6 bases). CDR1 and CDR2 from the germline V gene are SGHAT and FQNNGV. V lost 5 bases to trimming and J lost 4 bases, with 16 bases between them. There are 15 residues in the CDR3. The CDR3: CASSPLQGGADTQYF. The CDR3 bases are TGTGCCAGCAGCCCCTTACAGGGTGGGGCAGATACGCAGTATTTT.

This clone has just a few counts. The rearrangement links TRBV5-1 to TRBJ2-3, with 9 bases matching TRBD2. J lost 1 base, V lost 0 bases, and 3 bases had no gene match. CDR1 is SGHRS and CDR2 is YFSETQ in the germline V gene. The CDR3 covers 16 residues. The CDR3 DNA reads TGCGCCAGCAGCTTGGGGGCTAGCGGGGGCACAGATACGCAGTATTTT. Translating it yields CASSLGASGGTDTQYF.

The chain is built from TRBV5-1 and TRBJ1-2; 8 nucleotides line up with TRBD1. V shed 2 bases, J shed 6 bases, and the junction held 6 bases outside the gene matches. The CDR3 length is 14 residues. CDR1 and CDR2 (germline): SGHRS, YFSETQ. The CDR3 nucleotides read TGCGCCAGCAGCTTCCAGGGGGCTCGAGATGGCTACACCTTC. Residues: CASSFQGARDGYTF.

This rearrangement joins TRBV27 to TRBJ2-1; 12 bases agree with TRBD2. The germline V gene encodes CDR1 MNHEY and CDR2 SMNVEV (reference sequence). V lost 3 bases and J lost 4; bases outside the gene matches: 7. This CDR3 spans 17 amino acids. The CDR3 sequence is CASSFKVLAGGYNEQFF. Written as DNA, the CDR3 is TGTGCCAGCAGTTTTAAGGTACTAGCGGGAGGTTACAATGAGCAGTTCTTC.

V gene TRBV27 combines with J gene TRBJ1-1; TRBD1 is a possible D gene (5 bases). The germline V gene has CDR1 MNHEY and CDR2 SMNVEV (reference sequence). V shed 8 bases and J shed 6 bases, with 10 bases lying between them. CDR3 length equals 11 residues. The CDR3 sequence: CASLRGAEAFF. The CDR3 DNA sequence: TGTGCCAGCCTGCGGGGGGCTGAAGCTTTCTTT.

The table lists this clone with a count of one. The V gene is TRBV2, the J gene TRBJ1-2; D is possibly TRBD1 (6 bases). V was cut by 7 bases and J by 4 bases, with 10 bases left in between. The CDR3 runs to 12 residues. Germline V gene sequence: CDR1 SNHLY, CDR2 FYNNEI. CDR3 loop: CASKGELYGYTF. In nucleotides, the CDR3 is TGTGCCAGCAAGGGGGAGCTCTATGGCTACACCTTC.

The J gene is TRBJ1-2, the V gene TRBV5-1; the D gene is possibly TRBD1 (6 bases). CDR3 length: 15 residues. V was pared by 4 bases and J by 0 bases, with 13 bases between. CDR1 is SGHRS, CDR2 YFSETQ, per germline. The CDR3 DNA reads TGCGCCAGCAGCGTACAGGGCCATTCTAACTATGGCTACACCTTC. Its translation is CASSVQGHSNYGYTF.